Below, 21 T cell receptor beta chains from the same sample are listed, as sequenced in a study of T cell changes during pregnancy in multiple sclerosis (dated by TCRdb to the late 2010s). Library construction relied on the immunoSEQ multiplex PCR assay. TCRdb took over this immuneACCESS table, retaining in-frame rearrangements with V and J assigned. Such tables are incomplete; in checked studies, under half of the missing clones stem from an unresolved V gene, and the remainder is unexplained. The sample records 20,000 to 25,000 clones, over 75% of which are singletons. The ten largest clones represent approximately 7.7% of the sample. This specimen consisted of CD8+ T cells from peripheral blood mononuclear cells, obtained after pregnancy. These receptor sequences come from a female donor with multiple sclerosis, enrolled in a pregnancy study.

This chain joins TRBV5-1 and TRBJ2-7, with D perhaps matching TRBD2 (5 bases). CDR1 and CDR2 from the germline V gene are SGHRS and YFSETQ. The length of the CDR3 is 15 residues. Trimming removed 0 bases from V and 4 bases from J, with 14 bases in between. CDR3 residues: CASSLGGGSGYEQYF. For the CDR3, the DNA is TGCGCCAGCAGCTTGGGAGGTGGGAGTGGGTACGAGCAGTACTTC.

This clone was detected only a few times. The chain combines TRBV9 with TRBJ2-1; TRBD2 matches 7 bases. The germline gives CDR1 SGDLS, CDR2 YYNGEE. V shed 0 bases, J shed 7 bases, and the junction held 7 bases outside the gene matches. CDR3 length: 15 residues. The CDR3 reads CASSVDPGTNNEQFF. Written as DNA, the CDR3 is TGTGCCAGCAGCGTAGACCCCGGGACTAATAATGAGCAGTTCTTC.

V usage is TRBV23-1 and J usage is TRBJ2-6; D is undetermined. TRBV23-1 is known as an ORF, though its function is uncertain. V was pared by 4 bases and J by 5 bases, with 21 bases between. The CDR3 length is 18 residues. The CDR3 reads CASSLHFTQQSRANVLTF. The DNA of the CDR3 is TGCGCCAGCAGTCTACATTTTACGCAACAAAGTCGGGCCAACGTCCTGACTTTC.

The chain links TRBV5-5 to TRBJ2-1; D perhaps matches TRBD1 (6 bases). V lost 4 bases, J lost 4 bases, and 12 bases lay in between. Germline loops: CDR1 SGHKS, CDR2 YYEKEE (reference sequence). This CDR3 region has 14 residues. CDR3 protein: CASSIGQPYNEQFF. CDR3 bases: TGTGCCAGCAGCATTGGACAGCCTTACAATGAGCAGTTCTTC. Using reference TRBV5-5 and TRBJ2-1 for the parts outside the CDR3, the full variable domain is DAGVTQSPTHLIKTRGQQVTLRCSPISGHKSVSWYQQVLGQGPQFIFQYYEKEERGRGNFPDRFSARQFPNYSSELNVNALLLGDSALYLCASSIGQPYNEQFFGPGTRLTVL.

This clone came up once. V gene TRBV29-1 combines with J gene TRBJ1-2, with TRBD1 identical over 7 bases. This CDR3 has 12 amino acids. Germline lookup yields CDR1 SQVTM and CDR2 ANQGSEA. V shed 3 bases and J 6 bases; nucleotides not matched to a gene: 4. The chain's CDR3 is CSVETTGNGYTF. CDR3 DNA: TGCAGCGTTGAGACGACAGGGAATGGCTACACCTTC.

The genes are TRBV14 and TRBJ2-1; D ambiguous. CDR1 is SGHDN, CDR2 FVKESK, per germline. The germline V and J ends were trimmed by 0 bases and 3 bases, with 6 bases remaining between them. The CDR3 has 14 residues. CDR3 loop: CASSQDPYYNEQFF. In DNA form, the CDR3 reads TGTGCCAGCAGCCAAGACCCTTACTACAATGAGCAGTTCTTC.

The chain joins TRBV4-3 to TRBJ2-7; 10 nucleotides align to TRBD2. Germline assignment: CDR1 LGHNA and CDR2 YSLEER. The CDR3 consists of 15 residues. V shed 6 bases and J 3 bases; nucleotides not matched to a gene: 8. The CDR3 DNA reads TGCGCCAGCAGACATGCGGCTAGCGGGGGCTACGAGCAGTACTTC. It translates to CASRHAASGGYEQYF.

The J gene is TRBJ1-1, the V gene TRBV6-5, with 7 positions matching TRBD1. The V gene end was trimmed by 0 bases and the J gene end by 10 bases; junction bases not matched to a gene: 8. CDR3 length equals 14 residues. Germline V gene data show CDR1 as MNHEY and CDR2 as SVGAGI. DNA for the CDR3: TGTGCCAGCAGTTACTCGCAGGTACAGGGGAGAGCTTTCTTT. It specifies CASSYSQVQGRAFF.

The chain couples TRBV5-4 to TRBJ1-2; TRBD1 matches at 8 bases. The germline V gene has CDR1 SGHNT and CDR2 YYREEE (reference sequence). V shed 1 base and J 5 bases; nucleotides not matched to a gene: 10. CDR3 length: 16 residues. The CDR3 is CASSLPGTGISYGYTF. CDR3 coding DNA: TGTGCCAGCAGCTTGCCCGGGACAGGCATTAGTTATGGCTACACCTTC.

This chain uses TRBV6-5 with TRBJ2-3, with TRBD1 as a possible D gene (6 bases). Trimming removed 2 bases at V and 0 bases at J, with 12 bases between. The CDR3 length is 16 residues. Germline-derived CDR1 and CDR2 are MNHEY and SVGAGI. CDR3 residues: CASSYPGQKSTDTQYF. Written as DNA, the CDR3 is TGTGCCAGCAGTTACCCCGGACAGAAGAGCACAGATACGCAGTATTTT.

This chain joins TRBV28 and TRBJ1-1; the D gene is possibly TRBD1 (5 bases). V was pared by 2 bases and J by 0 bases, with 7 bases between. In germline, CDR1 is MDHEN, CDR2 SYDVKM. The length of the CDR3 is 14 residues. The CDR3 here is CASSLQGVNTEAFF. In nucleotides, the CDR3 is TGTGCCAGCAGTTTACAGGGCGTGAACACTGAAGCTTTCTTT. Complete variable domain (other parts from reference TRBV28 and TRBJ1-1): DVKVTQSSRYLVKRTGEKVFLECVQDMDHENMFWYRQDPGLGLRLIYFSYDVKMKEKGDIPEGYSVSREKKERFSLILESASTNQTSMYLCASSLQGVNTEAFFGQGTRLTVV.

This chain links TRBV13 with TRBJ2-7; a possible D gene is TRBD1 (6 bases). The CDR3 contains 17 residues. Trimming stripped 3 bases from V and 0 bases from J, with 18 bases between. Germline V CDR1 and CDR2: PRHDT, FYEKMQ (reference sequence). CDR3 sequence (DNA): TGTGCCAGCAGCTTGACTCCGAACAGGGAGAGCTCCTACGAGCAGTACTTC. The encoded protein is CASSLTPNRESSYEQYF. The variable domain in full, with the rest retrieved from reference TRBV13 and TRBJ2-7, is AAGVIQSPRHLIKEKRETATLKCYPIPRHDTVYWYQQGPGQDPQFLISFYEKMQSDKGSIPDRFSAQQFSDYHSELNMSSLELGDSALYFCASSLTPNRESSYEQYFGPGTRLTVT.

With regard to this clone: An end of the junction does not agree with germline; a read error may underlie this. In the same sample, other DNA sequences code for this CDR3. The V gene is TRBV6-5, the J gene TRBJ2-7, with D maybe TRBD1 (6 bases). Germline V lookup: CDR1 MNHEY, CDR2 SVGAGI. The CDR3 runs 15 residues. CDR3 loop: CASSYASGESYEQYF. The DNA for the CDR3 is TGTGCCAGCAGTTACGCTTCAGGGGAATCCTACGAGCAGTACTTT.

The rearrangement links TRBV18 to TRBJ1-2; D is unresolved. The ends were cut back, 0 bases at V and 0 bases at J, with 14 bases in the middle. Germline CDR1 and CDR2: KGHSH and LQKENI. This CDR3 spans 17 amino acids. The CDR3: CASSPPCTACTNYGYTF. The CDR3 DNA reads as TGTGCCAGCTCACCACCGTGCACAGCCTGCACTAACTATGGCTACACCTTC. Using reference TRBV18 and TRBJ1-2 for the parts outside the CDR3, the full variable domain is NAGVMQNPRHLVRRRGQEARLRCSPMKGHSHVYWYRQLPEEGLKFMVYLQKENIIDESGMPKERFSAEFPKEGPSILRIQQVVRGDSAAYFCASSPPCTACTNYGYTFGSGTRLTVV.

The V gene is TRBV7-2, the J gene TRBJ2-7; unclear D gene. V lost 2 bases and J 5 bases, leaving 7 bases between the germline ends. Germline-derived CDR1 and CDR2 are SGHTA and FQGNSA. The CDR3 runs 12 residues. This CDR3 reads CASSLNADEQYF. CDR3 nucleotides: TGTGCCAGCAGCTTAAATGCGGACGAGCAGTACTTC.

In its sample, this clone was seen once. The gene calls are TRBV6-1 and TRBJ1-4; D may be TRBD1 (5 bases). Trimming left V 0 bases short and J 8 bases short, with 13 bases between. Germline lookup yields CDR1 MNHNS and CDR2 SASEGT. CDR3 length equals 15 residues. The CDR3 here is CASSEAAGLGEKLFF. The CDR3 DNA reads TGTGCCAGCAGTGAAGCTGCAGGGTTAGGGGAAAAACTGTTTTTT.

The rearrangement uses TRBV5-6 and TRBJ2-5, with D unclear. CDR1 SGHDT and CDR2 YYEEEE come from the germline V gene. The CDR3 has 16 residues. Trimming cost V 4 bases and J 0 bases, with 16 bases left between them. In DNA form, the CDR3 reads TGTGCCAGCAGCCTTGCTACAGACAATTACCAAGAGACCCAGTACTTC. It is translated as CASSLATDNYQETQYF.

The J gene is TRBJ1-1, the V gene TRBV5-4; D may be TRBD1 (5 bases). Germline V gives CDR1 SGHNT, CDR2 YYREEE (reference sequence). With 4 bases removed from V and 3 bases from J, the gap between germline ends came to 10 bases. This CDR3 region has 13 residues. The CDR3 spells CASSLWGDTEAFF. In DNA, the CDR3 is TGTGCCAGCAGCCTTTGGGGCGACACTGAAGCTTTCTTT.

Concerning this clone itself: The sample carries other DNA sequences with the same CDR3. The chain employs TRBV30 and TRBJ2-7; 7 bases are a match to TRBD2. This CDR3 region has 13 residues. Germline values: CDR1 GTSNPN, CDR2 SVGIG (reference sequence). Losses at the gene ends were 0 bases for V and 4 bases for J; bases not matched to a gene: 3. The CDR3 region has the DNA TGTGCCTGGAGTGTTAGCGGGTATTACGAGCAGTACTTC. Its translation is CAWSVSGYYEQYF.

CDR3 DNA sequence: TGTGCCAGCAGTGACTCGCGCGGGAGCGACTACAATGAGCAGTTCTTC. This translates into CASSDSRGSDYNEQFF. V and J are TRBV6-4 and TRBJ2-1, with 7 bases lining up with TRBD2. Looked up from germline, CDR1 is MRHNA and CDR2 is SNTAGT. V was clipped by 0 bases and J by 3 bases; unmatched bases: 5. This CDR3 is 16 amino acids long.

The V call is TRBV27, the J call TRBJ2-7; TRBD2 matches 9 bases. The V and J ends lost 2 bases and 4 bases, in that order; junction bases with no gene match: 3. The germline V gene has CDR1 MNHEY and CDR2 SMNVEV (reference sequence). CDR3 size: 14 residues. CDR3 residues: CASSLLAGSYEQYF. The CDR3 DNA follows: TGTGCCAGCAGTTTACTAGCGGGATCGTACGAGCAGTACTTC.